Shown below are 17 T cell receptor beta chains from a single sample sequenced in a study of blood T cell repertoires in COVID-19. Data came from immunoSEQ multiplex PCR; TCRdb stores just in-frame clones and leaves some out. The sample yields roughly 200,000 clones, around 87% seen once. The sequencing sample was made of PBMCs or T cells enriched from blood (not recorded which). All receptors come from a man under 40 in a cohort exposed to, infected with or recovered from COVID-19 (not recorded which).

This sequence joins TRBV25-1 and TRBJ1-3, with 7 bases identical to TRBD1. Germline V gives CDR1 MGHDK, CDR2 SYGVNS. The CDR3 has 13 residues. V gave up 8 bases and J gave up 2 bases; unmatched junction bases: 3. CDR3 in DNA: TGTGCCAGCTCCGGACAGGCTGGAAACACCATATATTTT. Its translation is CASSGQAGNTIYF.

The sample holds one count of this clone. The chain links TRBV28 to TRBJ2-6, with D possibly TRBD1 on 5 matching bases. CDR1 MDHEN and CDR2 SYDVKM come from the germline V gene. The V end was cut by 2 bases, the J end by 1 base, with 12 bases between. The CDR3 runs 17 residues. The CDR3 nucleotides read TGTGCCAGCAGTTTAGCAGGGCAAGTTTCTGGGGCCAACGTCCTGACTTTC. It translates to CASSLAGQVSGANVLTF.

This clone was counted a few times. The rearrangement joins TRBV24-1 to TRBJ2-3; weak D call: TRBD1 (6 bases). The CDR3 runs to 16 residues. Germline V gene sequence: CDR1 KGHDR, CDR2 SFDVKD. V was trimmed by 4 bases and J by 4 bases, leaving 17 bases between them. The CDR3 DNA follows: TGTGCCACCAGTGACCCTGTTGGGGCAGGGGCAGATACGCAGTATTTT. Translated, it gives CATSDPVGAGADTQYF.

The chain is built from TRBV28 and TRBJ1-4; no definite D call. CDR1 and CDR2 from the germline V gene are MDHEN and SYDVKM. Trimming removed 2 bases from V and 6 bases from J, with 4 bases in between. The CDR3 loop spans 12 amino acids. The DNA of the CDR3 is TGTGCCAGCAGTTTAAAGCATGAAAAACTGTTTTTT. Protein product: CASSLKHEKLFF.

The CDR3 loop is CASRNPREGSTDTQYF. CDR3 DNA: TGTGCCAGCCGTAACCCTCGGGAGGGAAGCACAGATACGCAGTATTTT. The chain couples TRBV27 to TRBJ2-3, with TRBD2 matching 8 bases. Unmatched junction bases numbered 10, after V lost 8 bases and J lost 0 bases. Germline V lookup: CDR1 MNHEY, CDR2 SMNVEV (reference sequence). This CDR3 is built from 16 residues.

V usage is TRBV7-9 and J usage is TRBJ1-2; D perhaps matches TRBD1 (6 bases). Germline V gene sequence: CDR1 SEHNR, CDR2 FQNEAQ (reference sequence). V was pared by 5 bases and J by 4 bases, with 14 bases between. The CDR3 has 14 amino acids. As DNA, the CDR3 is TGTGCCAGCAGCCGAGGACAGCTCTTCTATGGCTACACCTTC. Encoded protein: CASSRGQLFYGYTF.

The table lists this clone with a count of one. The chain carries TRBV7-3 and TRBJ1-4; D may be TRBD1 (5 bases). The V gene's germline CDR1 is SGHTA and CDR2 FQGTGA. V was pared by 2 bases and J by 7 bases, with 17 bases between. The CDR3 contains 16 residues. CDR3 bases: TGTGCCAGCAGCTTAGGCGGGTGGAGGGGAGGTGAAAAACTGTTTTTT. Translating gives CASSLGGWRGGEKLFF.

The chain joins TRBV7-3 to TRBJ2-1; the D gene is possibly TRBD2 (6 bases). Trimming removed 1 base from V and 0 bases from J, with 13 bases in between. From germline, CDR1 is SGHTA and CDR2 FQGTGA. The CDR3 sequence is 17 residues long. CDR3 residues: CASSLSGGDSSYNEQFF. As DNA, the CDR3 is TGTGCCAGCAGCTTAAGTGGCGGGGATAGCTCCTACAATGAGCAGTTCTTC.

V usage is TRBV6-5 and J usage is TRBJ2-1; no clear D. With 7 bases removed from V and 5 bases from J, the gap between germline ends came to 18 bases. The CDR3 is 15 residues long. CDR1 and CDR2 (germline): MNHEY, SVGAGI. This CDR3 is CASTPPLVKNNEQFF. CDR3 DNA sequence: TGTGCCAGCACCCCCCCCCTAGTGAAGAACAATGAGCAGTTCTTC.

The chain joins TRBV5-1 to TRBJ2-2; 9 nucleotides agree with TRBD2. CDR3 length: 15 residues. The V segment lost 5 bases and the J segment 5 bases; nucleotides outside the gene matches: 7. CDR1 and CDR2 (germline): SGHRS, YFSETQ. The CDR3: CASRLAGVETGELFF. The DNA for the CDR3 is TGCGCCAGCAGACTAGCGGGCGTAGAGACCGGGGAGCTGTTTTTT.

This chain links TRBV28 with TRBJ1-5, with TRBD1 identical over 11 bases. CDR1 and CDR2 from the germline V gene are MDHEN and SYDVKM. Losses at the gene ends were 1 base for V and 6 bases for J; bases not matched to a gene: 5. The CDR3 has 16 residues. The DNA of the CDR3 is TGTGCCAGCAGTTTATCCCGGGACAGGGGGTTTCAGCCCCAGCATTTT. Residues: CASSLSRDRGFQPQHF. The whole variable domain, filled in from reference TRBV28 and TRBJ1-5, reads DVKVTQSSRYLVKRTGEKVFLECVQDMDHENMFWYRQDPGLGLRLIYFSYDVKMKEKGDIPEGYSVSREKKERFSLILESASTNQTSMYLCASSLSRDRGFQPQHFGDGTRLSIL.

This chain links TRBV29-1 with TRBJ2-3, with 10 bases identical to TRBD2. The length of the CDR3 is 15 residues. Germline values: CDR1 SQVTM, CDR2 ANQGSEA. V dropped 6 bases and J dropped 4; count of bases not matched to a gene: 10. As DNA, the CDR3 is TGCAGCGTCCCTTTAGCGGGAGGTCTCCCAGATACGCAGTATTTT. It specifies CSVPLAGGLPDTQYF.

V and J are TRBV6-5 and TRBJ1-1; the match to TRBD1 covers 8 bases. Trimming took 1 base from V and 4 from J; bases not matched to a gene: 5. Germline CDR1 MNHEY, CDR2 SVGAGI. CDR3 size: 15 residues. CDR3 coding DNA: TGTGCCAGCAGTTACTTGGACAGGGCGAGCACTGAAGCTTTCTTT. As protein: CASSYLDRASTEAFF.

This chain joins TRBV7-8 and TRBJ1-2; D gene uncertain. V dropped 0 bases and J dropped 7 bases, with 12 bases sitting between them. The CDR3 totals 14 residues. Germline CDR1 SGHVS, CDR2 FQNEAQ. The DNA of the CDR3 is TGTGCCAGCAGCTTAGCCCCCCGGGGTGGTGGCTACACCTTC. Its protein is CASSLAPRGGGYTF.

The chain links TRBV27 to TRBJ1-5; D perhaps matches TRBD1 (5 bases). The CDR3 has 14 residues. Per the germline V gene, CDR1 is MNHEY and CDR2 is SMNVEV (reference sequence). V lost 3 bases and J lost 3, with 9 bases in between. CDR3 residues: CASSFSGNNQPQHF. DNA of the CDR3: TGTGCCAGCAGTTTTTCAGGGAACAATCAGCCCCAGCATTTT.

The chain is built from TRBV3-1 (or the pseudogene TRBV3-2) and TRBJ2-3; 8 nucleotides line up with TRBD2. The germline gives CDR1 LGHDT, CDR2 YNNKEL (reference sequence). This CDR3 is 20 amino acids long. The V segment lost 0 bases and the J segment 1 base; nucleotides outside the gene matches: 15. CDR3 protein: CASSQDELTSDRKRTDTQYF. CDR3 nucleotide sequence: TGTGCCAGCAGCCAAGATGAATTGACTAGCGACCGTAAACGCACAGATACGCAGTATTTT.

This chain uses TRBV2 with TRBJ2-1; 7 nucleotides match TRBD2. Per the germline V gene, CDR1 is SNHLY and CDR2 is FYNNEI. V dropped 4 bases and J dropped 9; count of bases not matched to a gene: 12. This CDR3 region has 15 residues. This CDR3 reads CASSGGLTSAGEQFF. The DNA of the CDR3 is TGTGCCAGCAGTGGGGGACTAACTAGTGCAGGTGAGCAGTTCTTC.